The next 19 T cell receptor beta chains were all read from a single sample in a study of CXCR3-negative and CXCR3-positive naive CD8 T cells. 5' RACE with UMI labels generated the TRB cDNA libraries. TCRdb reprocessed the 5' RACE reads and reports one entry per CDR3 protein, with no DNA. Its table records about 41,000 distinct CDR3 sequences. Material for sequencing was memory CD8+ T cells from blood. The origin of the receptors is a human donor in good health. Some clones in this sample may be carry-over from other donors' samples.

The CDR3 reads CASSVGPEAFF. The V call is TRBV28, the J call TRBJ1-1. The CDR3 consists of 11 residues. Germline values: CDR1 MDHEN, CDR2 SYDVKM. Using reference TRBV28 and TRBJ1-1 for the parts outside the CDR3, the full variable domain is DVKVTQSSRYLVKRTGEKVFLECVQDMDHENMFWYRQDPGLGLRLIYFSYDVKMKEKGDIPEGYSVSREKKERFSLILESASTNQTSMYLCASSVGPEAFFGQGTRLTVV.

V usage is TRBV19 and J usage is TRBJ2-7; TCRdb proposes TRBD1, but this gene call is untestable without DNA. The CDR3 extends over 16 amino acids. Germline V gene data show CDR1 as LNHDA and CDR2 as SQIVND (reference sequence). CDR3 residues: CASSIVGDTGSYEQYF. The whole variable domain, filled in from reference TRBV19 and TRBJ2-7, reads DGGITQSPKYLFRKEGQNVTLSCEQNLNHDAMYWYRQDPGQGLRLIYYSQIVNDFQKGDIAEGYSVSREKKESFPLTVTSAQKNPTAFYLCASSIVGDTGSYEQYFGPGTRLTVT.

The chain is built from TRBV4-1 and TRBJ1-3; TCRdb indicates TRBD1, and absent DNA this call remains unverified. The CDR3 totals 15 residues. Germline CDR1 MGHRA, CDR2 YSYEKL. The CDR3 sequence is CASSLTQGRENTIYF.

CDR3 loop: CASSGGHANTGELFF. V and J are TRBV2 and TRBJ2-2; TCRdb lists TRBD1, though no DNA is available to test this call. This CDR3 spans 15 amino acids. The germline gives CDR1 SNHLY, CDR2 FYNNEI.

The chain is built from TRBV29-1 and TRBJ1-2; as DNA is missing, the TRBD1 call by TCRdb cannot be tested. CDR3 length: 13 residues. CDR1 and CDR2 from the germline V gene are SQVTM and ANQGSEA. This chain's CDR3 is CSVTETGGFGYTF.

The chain couples TRBV29-1 to TRBJ1-2; with no DNA, the TCRdb D assignment of TRBD1 cannot be verified. This CDR3 spans 18 amino acids. Germline V gene data show CDR1 as SQVTM and CDR2 as ANQGSEA. The CDR3 sequence: CSVGGESAKVDSSYGYTF.

The chain recombines TRBV25-1 with TRBJ2-3; without DNA, the TCRdb call of TRBD2 cannot be checked. CDR3 length: 15 amino acids. Germline CDR1 and CDR2: MGHDK and SYGVNS. The CDR3 sequence: CASSALAGATDTQYF.

V usage is TRBV29-1 and J usage is TRBJ1-1. This CDR3 comprises 12 residues. Germline V gene lookup returns CDR1 SQVTM and CDR2 ANQGSEA. CDR3: CSVEGDWGEAFF.

V usage is TRBV6-4 and J usage is TRBJ2-3; there is no DNA to check the TCRdb D call of TRBD2. The CDR3 totals 15 residues. Germline V gene lookup returns CDR1 MRHNA and CDR2 SNTAGT. The CDR3 loop reads CASASRGGTGDTQYF.

The chain has TRBV28 and TRBJ2-2. The germline V gene encodes CDR1 MDHEN and CDR2 SYDVKM. This CDR3 comprises 14 residues. The CDR3: CASSLPRVSGELFF.

The gene calls are TRBV18 and TRBJ1-2; without DNA, the TCRdb call of TRBD1 cannot be checked. The CDR3 length is 12 residues. Germline V CDR1 and CDR2: KGHSH, LQKENI. CDR3 loop: CASSPGQDGYTF.

This chain links TRBV7-7 with TRBJ2-3; TCRdb reports TRBD2, a call that lacks DNA to check it against. Looked up from germline, CDR1 is SSHAT and CDR2 is FNYEAQ (reference sequence). The CDR3 is 13 residues long. Here the CDR3 reads CASSLVVAGTQYF.

The chain recombines TRBV6-4 with TRBJ1-6. CDR3 length: 15 residues. The germline gives CDR1 MRHNA, CDR2 SNTAGT. The CDR3 is CASSDSTSPNSPLHF.

This chain uses TRBV7-6 with TRBJ2-7; the D call from TCRdb, TRBD1, cannot be confirmed without DNA. The length of the CDR3 is 13 residues. CDR1 is SGHVS and CDR2 is FNYEAQ in the germline V gene. The CDR3 sequence is CASSQGQLDEQYF.

CDR3 amino acids: CASSLEGTRGGIQYF. The chain is built from TRBV5-1 and TRBJ2-4; there is no DNA to check the TCRdb D call of TRBD1. The germline V gene has CDR1 SGHRS and CDR2 YFSETQ. This CDR3 contains 15 residues. Using reference TRBV5-1 and TRBJ2-4 for the parts outside the CDR3, the full variable domain is KAGVTQTPRYLIKTRGQQVTLSCSPISGHRSVSWYQQTPGQGLQFLFEYFSETQRNKGNFPGRFSGRQFSNSRSEMNVSTLELGDSALYLCASSLEGTRGGIQYFGAGTRLSVL.

This chain connects TRBV27 to TRBJ2-5; TCRdb's D call, TRBD1, is unchecked because there is no DNA. Germline CDR1 is MNHEY and CDR2 is SMNVEV (reference sequence). There are 11 residues in the CDR3. This CDR3 is CASSWGETQYF.

The rearrangement uses TRBV29-1 and TRBJ2-5; TCRdb designates TRBD1, a call that cannot be tested without DNA. Germline-derived CDR1 and CDR2 are SQVTM and ANQGSEA. The CDR3 contains 14 residues. CDR3 in amino acids: CSVDFRPGQETQYF.

The J gene is TRBJ2-2, the V gene TRBV6-2 or TRBV6-3. The CDR3 covers 13 residues. Per the germline V gene, CDR1 is MNHEY and CDR2 is SVGEGT. The CDR3 loop is CASSYSSTGELFF.

The J gene is TRBJ2-7, the V gene TRBV29-1; TCRdb returns TRBD1, unconfirmable since there is no DNA. Germline CDR1 is SQVTM and CDR2 is ANQGSEA. This CDR3 has 12 amino acids. CDR3 sequence: CSVPQGAGEQYF.